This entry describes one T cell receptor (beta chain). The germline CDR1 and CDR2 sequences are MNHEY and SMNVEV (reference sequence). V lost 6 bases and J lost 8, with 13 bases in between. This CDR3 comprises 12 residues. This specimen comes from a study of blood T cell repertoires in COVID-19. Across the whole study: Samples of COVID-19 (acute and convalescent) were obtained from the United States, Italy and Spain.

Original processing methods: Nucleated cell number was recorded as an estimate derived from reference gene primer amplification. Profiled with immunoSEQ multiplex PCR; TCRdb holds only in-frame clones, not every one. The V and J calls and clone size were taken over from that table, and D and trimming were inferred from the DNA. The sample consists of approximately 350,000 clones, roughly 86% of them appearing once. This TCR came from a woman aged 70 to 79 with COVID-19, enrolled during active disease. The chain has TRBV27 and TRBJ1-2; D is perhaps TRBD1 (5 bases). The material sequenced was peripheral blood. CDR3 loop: CASRRGEGGYTF. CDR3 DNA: TGTGCCAGCAGGAGAGGGGAGGGAGGCTACACCTTC.